The 8 T cell receptor beta chains below were found in one sample sequenced in a study of cytomegalovirus exposure and HLA in healthy donors. The primer mix had 60 Vbeta and 13 Jbeta primers. Assay used: immunoSEQ multiplex PCR; TCRdb lists only in-frame clones, some missing. The sample shows 200,000 to 250,000 clones, approximately 84% of them seen only once. Sequencing used PBMCs. The receptors were gathered from a woman aged 40 to 50 in good health and CMV-seronegative.

This chain links TRBV30 with TRBJ2-1; D perhaps matches TRBD2 (6 bases). V shed 2 bases and J shed 7 bases, with 12 bases lying between them. Per the germline V gene, CDR1 is GTSNPN and CDR2 is SVGIG (reference sequence). This CDR3 has 13 residues. CDR3 nucleotide sequence: TGTGCCTGGAGTACCGGGACTCCAAATGAGCAGTTCTTC. It translates to CAWSTGTPNEQFF.

In its sample, this clone was seen once. The chain employs TRBV19 and TRBJ2-7; the D gene is possibly TRBD1 (5 bases). With 10 bases removed from V and 4 bases from J, the gap between germline ends came to 11 bases. The CDR3 consists of 11 residues. The germline V gene has CDR1 LNHDA and CDR2 SQIVND (reference sequence). The CDR3 DNA follows: TGTGCCACCTCCCAGGGATACGAGCAGTACTTC. Translating it yields CATSQGYEQYF.

The chain has TRBV9 and TRBJ2-3; 7 bases are shared with TRBD2. Germline CDR1 is SGDLS and CDR2 is YYNGEE. The CDR3 consists of 14 residues. The V segment lost 3 bases and the J segment 0 bases; nucleotides outside the gene matches: 1. CDR3 amino acids: CASSASGSTDTQYF. The CDR3 DNA is TGTGCCAGCAGCGCTAGCGGAAGCACAGATACGCAGTATTTT.

This clone was detected only a few times. The J gene is TRBJ1-4, the V gene TRBV29-1; 12 nucleotides match TRBD1. With 4 bases clipped from V and 8 bases from J, the junction kept 2 bases outside the gene matches. Germline V lookup: CDR1 SQVTM, CDR2 ANQGSEA. The CDR3 totals 13 residues. Written as DNA, the CDR3 is TGCAGCGTTGTGGGGACAGGGGGCGAAAAACTGTTTTTT. It translates to CSVVGTGGEKLFF.

This rearrangement joins TRBV7-3 to TRBJ2-1; D possibly corresponds to TRBD2 (5 bases). Trimming took off 6 bases at V and 0 bases at J, with 9 bases between the two ends. This CDR3 spans 14 amino acids. CDR1 and CDR2 from the germline V gene are SGHTA and FQGTGA. The CDR3 sequence is CASRRGSSYNEQFF. CDR3 coding DNA: TGTGCCAGCAGGAGAGGGAGCTCCTACAATGAGCAGTTCTTC.

This clone was recorded a few times. The J gene is TRBJ2-1, the V gene TRBV7-9; perhaps TRBD1 as D (6 bases). Germline CDR1 is SEHNR and CDR2 is FQNEAQ (reference sequence). The V end lost 6 bases, the J end lost 0 bases, and 15 bases lay between the germline ends. There are 16 residues in the CDR3. As DNA, the CDR3 is TGTGCCAGCAGTCAGGGGTCTCGGGGCTCCTACAATGAGCAGTTCTTC. Translation: CASSQGSRGSYNEQFF. The complete variable domain, with remaining parts taken from reference TRBV7-9 and TRBJ2-1, reads DTGVSQNPRHKITKRGQNVTFRCDPISEHNRLYWYRQTLGQGPEFLTYFQNEAQLEKSRLLSDRFSAERPKGSFSTLEIQRTEQGDSAMYLCASSQGSRGSYNEQFFGPGTRLTVL.

The V and J genes are TRBV27 and TRBJ2-7, with D perhaps matching TRBD1 (6 bases). Germline assignment: CDR1 MNHEY and CDR2 SMNVEV (reference sequence). The CDR3 covers 14 residues. V gave up 3 bases and J gave up 2 bases, with 11 bases separating them. The chain's CDR3 is CASSFWGPTYEQYF. The CDR3 DNA sequence: TGTGCCAGCAGTTTTTGGGGGCCGACCTACGAGCAGTACTTC.

A single count supports this clone. The CDR3 region has the DNA TGTGCCAGCAGTTTAATGGGAAACGGCGGCAGGGGAAGCCCCTACGAGCAGTACTTC. Protein sequence: CASSLMGNGGRGSPYEQYF. The chain has TRBV27 and TRBJ2-7; possibly TRBD1 for D (6 bases). The CDR3 is made up of 19 amino acids. Trimming left V 2 bases short and J 2 bases short, with 25 bases between. Germline-derived CDR1 and CDR2 are MNHEY and SMNVEV (reference sequence).